Following are 28 T cell receptor beta chains from one sample sequenced in a study of cytomegalovirus exposure and HLA in healthy donors. PCR primers comprised 60 Vbeta and 13 Jbeta primers. Produced via immunoSEQ multiplex PCR; TCRdb's table is partial and in-frame only. The table has 150,000 or so clones, 80% seen once. Sequencing was performed on PBMCs. The receptors derive from a man younger than 30 in good health and CMV-seropositive.

CDR3: CAISESTGDEEKLFF. CDR3 nucleotides: TGTGCCATCAGTGAGTCGACAGGGGATGAAGAAAAACTGTTTTTT. The chain uses TRBV10-3 and TRBJ1-4, with 8 bases lining up with TRBD1. The germline V gene has CDR1 ENHRY and CDR2 SYGVKD. V lost 0 bases, J lost 8 bases, and 5 bases stayed unmatched. There are 15 residues in the CDR3.

The chain recombines TRBV30 with TRBJ2-2, with TRBD1 matching over 12 bases. Germline CDR1 GTSNPN, CDR2 SVGIG (reference sequence). The ends lost 7 bases at V and 4 bases at J; junction bases unmatched: 13. The CDR3 contains 17 residues. CDR3 sequence reads: CASPGQGAGRGTGELFF. In DNA form, the CDR3 reads TGTGCCTCACCGGGACAGGGGGCTGGTCGTGGCACCGGGGAGCTGTTTTTT.

A single count supports this clone. J is TRBJ1-2 and V is TRBV9; TRBD1 agrees at 9 bases. Trimming removed 4 bases from V and 5 bases from J; junction bases left unmatched: 15. This CDR3 spans 17 amino acids. Germline V gives CDR1 SGDLS, CDR2 YYNGEE. CDR3 in DNA: TGTGCCAGCAGCCCGCCCTCTGGGACAGGGCTTGGATATGGCTACACCTTC. Protein: CASSPPSGTGLGYGYTF.

This clone was seen more than once but under ten times. The chain uses TRBV2 and TRBJ1-2; no clear D gene. The CDR3 is made up of 14 amino acids. V gave up 4 bases and J gave up 6 bases, with 15 bases separating them. Germline CDR1 reads SNHLY; CDR2 reads FYNNEI. Written as DNA, the CDR3 is TGTGCCAGCAGTGTGGCACTAGCTCTCGATGGCTACACCTTC. As protein: CASSVALALDGYTF.

This sequence joins TRBV11-2 and TRBJ2-7; D not certain. Trimming removed 5 bases from V and 3 bases from J, with 8 bases in between. Per germline, CDR1 SGHAT and CDR2 FQNNGV. The CDR3 covers 12 residues. DNA of the CDR3: TGTGCCAGCAGCAACCAGGTCTACGAGCAGTACTTC. This sequence encodes CASSNQVYEQYF.

CDR3 residues: CSFRTGRNTEAFF. CDR3 coding DNA: TGCAGCTTCAGGACAGGGAGGAACACTGAAGCTTTCTTT. The chain employs TRBV29-1 and TRBJ1-1; 8 bases line up with TRBD1. The CDR3 extends over 13 amino acids. The germline CDR1 and CDR2 sequences are SQVTM and ANQGSEA. V gave up 8 bases and J gave up 1 base; unmatched junction bases: 6.

This clone was seen more than once but under ten times. The final CDR3 position lacks the conserved phenylalanine or tryptophan, pointing to a likely read error. V is TRBV19 and J is TRBJ1-6; 12 bases map to TRBD1. Losses at the gene ends were 8 bases for V and 13 bases for J; bases not matched to a gene: 3. Germline values: CDR1 LNHDA, CDR2 SQIVND (reference sequence). The CDR3 has 12 amino acids. In DNA, the CDR3 is TGTGCCAGTGGGACAGGGGGCTCTCCCCTCCACCTT. This translates into CASGTGGSPLHL.

This sequence joins TRBV13 and TRBJ2-7, with a possible D match to TRBD2 (6 bases). Germline V gene sequence: CDR1 PRHDT, CDR2 FYEKMQ (reference sequence). The CDR3 spans 14 residues. The V end was cut by 2 bases, the J end by 1 base, with 9 bases between. The CDR3: CASSLRAGSYEQYF. The DNA of the CDR3 is TGTGCCAGCAGCTTACGGGCGGGATCCTACGAGCAGTACTTC.

This sequence joins TRBV4-1 and TRBJ2-2; 8 positions match TRBD2. V was pared by 3 bases and J by 6 bases, with 12 bases of the junction left unmatched. The CDR3 has 17 residues. Germline CDR1 reads MGHRA; CDR2 reads YSYEKL. CDR3 nucleotide sequence: TGCGCCAGCAGCCAGGTGCCCGGGACTAGGGTGGCCGGGGAGCTGTTTTTT. Translating gives CASSQVPGTRVAGELFF.

A single count supports this clone. V is TRBV7-9 and J is TRBJ1-2, with 7 positions matching TRBD1. Germline CDR1 reads SEHNR; CDR2 reads FQNEAQ (reference sequence). Trimming removed 3 bases from V and 0 bases from J; junction bases left unmatched: 1. The CDR3 contains 14 residues. CDR3 sequence (DNA): TGTGCCAGCAGCTTTGGGACAGCTAACTATGGCTACACCTTC. Translation: CASSFGTANYGYTF.

The chain links TRBV27 to TRBJ1-5, with TRBD1 matching 8 bases. The ends lost 5 bases at V and 2 bases at J; junction bases unmatched: 14. The CDR3 runs 18 residues. Germline V gives CDR1 MNHEY, CDR2 SMNVEV (reference sequence). CDR3 bases: TGTGCCAGCAGTCCGACAGGGGCGCATTTTAAAGGCAATCAGCCCCAGCATTTT. Translation: CASSPTGAHFKGNQPQHF.

V is TRBV5-1 and J is TRBJ2-1, with a possible D match to TRBD2 (7 bases). Germline V gene sequence: CDR1 SGHRS, CDR2 YFSETQ. CDR3 length equals 17 residues. V was shortened by 4 bases and J by 0 bases, with 17 bases between the two germline ends. This CDR3 reads CASSRWGGLSSYNEQFF. CDR3 DNA: TGCGCCAGCAGCAGGTGGGGGGGCCTAAGCTCCTACAATGAGCAGTTCTTC.

This clone appeared a single time. The rearrangement uses TRBV5-6 and TRBJ2-1; TRBD2 matches at 9 bases. V gave up 3 bases and J gave up 4 bases; unmatched junction bases: 5. Germline V lookup: CDR1 SGHDT, CDR2 YYEEEE. This CDR3 contains 15 residues. The DNA for the CDR3 is TGTGCCAGCAGCTATACTAGCGGGTCTTACAATGAGCAGTTCTTC. Protein product: CASSYTSGSYNEQFF.

Notes on this clone: The conserved closing phenylalanine or tryptophan is absent in this CDR3, likely reflecting a read error. The CDR3 is CASRGTGAHSPLHL. CDR3 nucleotides: TGTGCCAGCAGGGGGACAGGGGCCCATTCACCCCTCCACCTT. This chain connects TRBV6-5 to TRBJ1-6; 10 bases align to TRBD1. CDR1 MNHEY and CDR2 SVGAGI come from the germline V gene. Trimming cost V 6 bases and J 8 bases; bases outside gene matches: 4. The CDR3 has 14 amino acids.

This chain joins TRBV9 and TRBJ2-1, with TRBD2 matching over 9 bases. Unmatched junction bases numbered 6, after V lost 5 bases and J lost 6 bases. CDR1 and CDR2 from the germline V gene are SGDLS and YYNGEE. The CDR3 covers 14 residues. The CDR3: CASRGGLASNEQFF. The CDR3 bases are TGTGCCAGCAGGGGGGGACTAGCTAGCAATGAGCAGTTCTTC.

The genes are TRBV15 and TRBJ2-3; D not resolved. Germline values: CDR1 LNHNV, CDR2 YYDKDF (reference sequence). V lost 0 bases to trimming and J lost 0 bases, with 7 bases between them. The length of the CDR3 is 15 residues. The CDR3 loop reads CATSRDPGSTDTQYF. The CDR3 DNA reads TGTGCCACCAGCAGAGATCCCGGGAGCACAGATACGCAGTATTTT. Using reference TRBV15 and TRBJ2-3 for the parts outside the CDR3, the full variable domain is DAMVIQNPRYQVTQFGKPVTLSCSQTLNHNVMYWYQQKSSQAPKLLFHYYDKDFNNEADTPDNFQSRRPNTSFCFLDIRSPGLGDTAMYLCATSRDPGSTDTQYFGPGTRLTVL.

The chain is built from TRBV27 and TRBJ2-2, with 10 positions matching TRBD1. In germline, CDR1 is MNHEY, CDR2 SMNVEV (reference sequence). This CDR3 region has 15 residues. The trim removed 4 bases at V and 4 bases at J, leaving 3 bases unmatched. In nucleotides, the CDR3 is TGTGCCAGCAGTTCGGGACAGGGGCTCACCGGGGAGCTGTTTTTT. Protein: CASSSGQGLTGELFF.

The gene calls are TRBV10-3 and TRBJ1-1; 10 positions match TRBD1. Germline assignment: CDR1 ENHRY and CDR2 SYGVKD. The CDR3 sequence is 17 residues long. The CDR3 DNA follows: TGTGCTAGCCGCCGCCAAACGGGACAGGGGAAGAACACTGAAGCTTTCTTT. Protein sequence: CASRRQTGQGKNTEAFF.

This clone has only a few counts. This chain connects TRBV5-6 to TRBJ2-2, with D possibly matching TRBD2 (6 bases). Looked up from germline, CDR1 is SGHDT and CDR2 is YYEEEE. The V end was cut by 4 bases, the J end by 6 bases, with 13 bases between. The CDR3 runs to 14 residues. The DNA of the CDR3 is TGTGCCAGCAGCGCGGGGCTAAGGCCCGGGGAGCTGTTTTTT. This translates into CASSAGLRPGELFF.

CDR3 coding DNA: TGTGCCTGGACGGGGACAGGGCACACAGATACGCAGTATTTT. Residues: CAWTGTGHTDTQYF. V and J are TRBV30 and TRBJ2-3; 9 bases line up with TRBD1. Looked up from germline, CDR1 is GTSNPN and CDR2 is SVGIG (reference sequence). With 4 bases clipped from V and 2 bases from J, the junction kept 4 bases outside the gene matches. This CDR3 region has 14 residues.

This clone was seen more than once but under ten times. The J gene is TRBJ2-1, the V gene TRBV5-4, with 9 positions matching TRBD1. The CDR3 loop spans 15 amino acids. CDR1 SGHNT and CDR2 YYREEE come from the germline V gene (reference sequence). Trimming cost V 1 base and J 6 bases; bases outside gene matches: 5. CDR3 protein: CASSLTGGRGNEQFF. As DNA, the CDR3 is TGTGCCAGCAGCTTGACAGGGGGCAGGGGCAATGAGCAGTTCTTC.

The chain couples TRBV11-2 to TRBJ2-5; 16 bases align to TRBD2. V shed 5 bases and J 9 bases; nucleotides not matched to a gene: 18. Germline V CDR1 and CDR2: SGHAT, FQNNGV. This CDR3 has 19 residues. For the CDR3, the DNA is TGTGCCAGCAGCCTAAATCTGGGGACTAGCGGGAGGGCCGGTTGGGCCCAGTACTTC. It is translated as CASSLNLGTSGRAGWAQYF.

The rearrangement uses TRBV2 and TRBJ2-5; unclear D gene. Germline V gives CDR1 SNHLY, CDR2 FYNNEI. There are 13 residues in the CDR3. Trimming pared 1 base from V and 4 bases from J, leaving 7 bases between. The CDR3 region is CASSEDSRETQYF. As DNA, the CDR3 is TGTGCCAGCAGTGAAGACAGTCGAGAGACCCAGTACTTC.

The V gene is TRBV7-9, the J gene TRBJ1-1, with unresolved D. Germline V lookup: CDR1 SEHNR, CDR2 FQNEAQ (reference sequence). V was pared by 5 bases and J by 0 bases, with 16 bases between. The CDR3 loop spans 16 amino acids. CDR3 DNA: TGTGCCAGCAGCCCCGTCCTAGGGAGTATGAACACTGAAGCTTTCTTT. It translates to CASSPVLGSMNTEAFF.

This clone has just one count. The chain uses TRBV6-5 and TRBJ2-3; TRBD2 matches 8 bases. The CDR3 sequence is 14 residues long. Germline loops: CDR1 MNHEY, CDR2 SVGAGI. V lost 5 bases to trimming and J lost 2 bases; unmatched junction nucleotides: 3. For the CDR3, the DNA is TGTGCCAGCAGTGGGACTAGAATCACAGATACGCAGTATTTT. Translated: CASSGTRITDTQYF.

The chain uses TRBV7-8 and TRBJ1-5, with TRBD1 matching 8 bases. The CDR3 loop spans 16 amino acids. Per the germline V gene, CDR1 is SGHVS and CDR2 is FQNEAQ. The junction had 9 bases not matched to a gene; V was cut back by 6 bases and J by 2 bases. CDR3 nucleotides: TGTGCCAGCAGTCTCAGGGGGCGGTCGGGCAATCAGCCCCAGCATTTT. As protein: CASSLRGRSGNQPQHF.

V and J are TRBV6-6 and TRBJ2-5, with 8 bases aligning to TRBD1. The end of the DNA fits TRBJ2-7 better, so the J call may be wrong. The CDR3 is made up of 14 amino acids. Germline assignment: CDR1 MNHNY and CDR2 SVGAGI (reference sequence). CDR3 protein: CASSSGTGPYEQYF. The CDR3, as DNA: TGTGCCAGCAGTTCTGGGACAGGACCCTACGAGCAGTACTTC.

The rearrangement links TRBV2 to TRBJ2-1; TRBD1 matches 7 bases. From germline, CDR1 is SNHLY and CDR2 FYNNEI. The ends lost 7 bases at V and 9 bases at J; junction bases unmatched: 15. CDR3 size: 15 residues. DNA of the CDR3: TGTGCCAGCACTCCCGAGGGGGCTACAGTCTCTGAGCAGTTCTTC. It is translated as CASTPEGATVSEQFF.